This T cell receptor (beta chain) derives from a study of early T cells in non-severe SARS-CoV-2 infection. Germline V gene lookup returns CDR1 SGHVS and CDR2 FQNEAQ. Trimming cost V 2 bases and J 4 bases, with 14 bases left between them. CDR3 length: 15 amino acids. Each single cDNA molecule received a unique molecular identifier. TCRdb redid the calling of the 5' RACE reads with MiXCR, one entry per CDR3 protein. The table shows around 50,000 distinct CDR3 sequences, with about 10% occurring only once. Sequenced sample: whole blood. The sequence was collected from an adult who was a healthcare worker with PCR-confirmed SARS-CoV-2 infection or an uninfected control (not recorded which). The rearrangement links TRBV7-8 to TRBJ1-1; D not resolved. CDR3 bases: TGTGCCAGCAGCTTAATGGGCTCCTCTAGCACTGAAGCTTTCTTT. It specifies CASSLMGSSSTEAFF.